This TCR beta chain is drawn from a study of blood T cell repertoires in COVID-19. Study details: Samples taken during acute and convalescent COVID-19 were collected in the United States, Italy and Spain. T cells, B-cell-depleted T cells, or PBMCs provided the cDNA or gDNA that served as material.

The germline V gene has CDR1 SGDLS and CDR2 YYNGEE. The length of the CDR3 is 15 residues. Trimming at V came to 0 bases and at J to 3 bases, leaving 3 bases not matched to a gene. In this sample, this clone turned up a few times. Authors' data handling: Estimated nucleated cell counts came from reference gene primer amplification. Here immunoSEQ multiplex PCR was the method, and the copy in TCRdb shows in-frame clones only, minus some. The V and J calls and clone size were taken over from that table, and D and trimming were inferred from the DNA. The sample shows 200,000 to 250,000 clones, more than 75% of them seen only once.

The rearrangement joins TRBV9 to TRBJ2-1; 7 bases match TRBD2. The source material was peripheral blood. The receptor was isolated from a man aged 60-69 years with acute or convalescent COVID-19. This chain's CDR3 is CASSVVGGSYNEQFF. Here the CDR3 DNA reads TGTGCCAGCAGCGTAGTGGGGGGGAGCTACAATGAGCAGTTCTTC. Combining the CDR3 with reference TRBV9 and TRBJ2-1 gives the whole variable domain DSGVTQTPKHLITATGQRVTLRCSPRSGDLSVYWYQQSLDQGLQFLIQYYNGEERAKGNILERFSAQQFPDLHSELNLSSLELGDSALYFCASSVVGGSYNEQFFGPGTRLTVL.